This entry concerns a single T cell receptor (beta chain). This CDR3 contains 14 residues. Trimming shortened V by 7 bases and J by 5 bases, and 17 bases separated the two germline ends. Germline loops: CDR1 MNHEY, CDR2 SVGAGI. This entry belongs to a study of blood T cell repertoires in COVID-19. The overall study: Acute and convalescent COVID-19 samples came from the United States, Italy and Spain. The cDNA or gDNA used as material had been derived from T cells, B-cell-depleted T cells, or PBMCs.

Methods used by the authors: The assay estimated nucleated cells by amplifying reference gene primers. Sequencing was performed with immunoSEQ multiplex PCR; in TCRdb, only in-frame clones are kept and a portion is missing. V, J and clone size derive from that table, while D and trimming were established from the DNA sequence. The sample includes approximately 250,000 clones, over 70% seen only once; the top ten take around 7.8%. The chain combines TRBV6-5 with TRBJ1-2; D is ambiguous. This receptor was taken from a human donor in a cohort sampled during active COVID-19. The source material was peripheral blood. CDR3 amino acids: CASTRSGYRYGYTF. CDR3 bases: TGTGCCAGCACCCGGTCGGGTTATCGGTATGGCTACACCTTC.